This is a list of T cell receptor beta chains from one sample in a study of CD4 T cells in relation to SARS-CoV-2 and coronaviruses. Method: immunoSEQ multiplex PCR; TCRdb's copy keeps in-frame clones and lacks some. In the table there are under 25,000 clones, over 65% of which are singletons. These receptors are not linked to any known antigen. Specimen: CD4+ T cells from PBMCs, cultured in vitro. These receptors were taken from a human donor in good health. CDR3s include the opening cysteine and the closing phenylalanine or tryptophan. The order of the fields is J gene, V gene, clone size, D gene, CDR3 protein, CDR3 DNA. A D gene is named only where the DNA matches it firmly. Part of the rows lack a size; the others show once, few, many or a class for expanded clones.

>TRBJ1-3|TRBV29-1|NA|NA
CSVRGLGGNTIYF
TGCAGCGTGAGGGGACTGGGTGGAAACACCATATATTTT
>TRBJ2-5|TRBV5-1|few|NA
CASSLGPGEETQYF
TGCGCCAGCAGCTTGGGGCCAGGGGAAGAGACCCAGTACTTC
>TRBJ2-3|TRBV6-6|NA|TRBD1
CASSRGQGLDTQYF
TGTGCCAGCAGCCGTGGACAGGGGTTAGATACGCAGTATTTT
>TRBJ2-2|TRBV18|NA|NA
CASSPPRGGGAGELFF
TGTGCCAGCTCACCACCGAGGGGTGGCGGGGCCGGGGAGCTGTTTTTT
>TRBJ2-7|TRBV18|NA|TRBD1
CASSPGTGLDEQYF
TGTGCCAGCTCGCCCGGGACAGGTTTAGACGAGCAGTACTTC
>TRBJ1-4|TRBV4-3|NA|TRBD1
CASSRQGANTNEKLFF
TGCGCCAGCAGCCGACAGGGGGCAAATACTAATGAAAAACTGTTTTTT
>TRBJ1-2|TRBV7-2|NA|NA
CASSSRWGDSYGYTF
TGTGCCAGCAGCTCCCGGTGGGGGGATAGCTATGGCTACACCTTC
>TRBJ1-3|TRBV4-1|NA|NA
CASSPWGAGVRNTIYF
TGCGCCAGCAGCCCCTGGGGGGCCGGGGTTCGAAACACCATATATTTT
>TRBJ2-7|TRBV14|NA|TRBD2
CASSQGVLRGGTYEQYF
TGTGCCAGCAGCCAAGGGGTACTTCGGGGAGGGACCTACGAGCAGTACTTC
>TRBJ1-1|TRBV7-9|NA|NA
CASSLTTGSGEAFF
TGTGCCAGCAGCTTAACCACAGGGAGCGGTGAAGCTTTCTTT
>TRBJ2-5|TRBV14|NA|NA
CASSSIGAQETQYF
TGTGCCAGCAGCTCAATAGGGGCCCAAGAGACCCAGTACTTC
>TRBJ2-7|TRBV18|NA|NA
CASSPDRSSYEQYF
TGTGCCAGCTCACCAGACAGGAGCTCCTACGAGCAGTACTTC
>TRBJ2-5|TRBV7-8|NA|TRBD1
CASSEPGGKGKTQYF
TGTGCCAGCAGCGAACCAGGGGGCAAGGGAAAGACCCAGTACTTC
>TRBJ1-5|TRBV19|once|NA
CASGDSNQPQHF
TGTGCCAGTGGAGACAGCAATCAGCCCCAGCATTTT
>TRBJ2-1|TRBV29-1|NA|TRBD1
CSVVQGIINEQFF
TGCAGCGTTGTACAGGGGATTATCAATGAGCAGTTCTTC
>TRBJ1-1|TRBV5-1|NA|NA
CASSSPRGTEAFF
TGCGCCAGCAGCTCCCCGAGGGGGACTGAAGCTTTCTTT
>TRBJ2-5|TRBV2|NA|TRBD1
CASSTLQGVGETQYF
TGTGCCAGCAGCACGCTTCAGGGGGTGGGAGAGACCCAGTACTTC
>TRBJ2-5|TRBV30|NA|TRBD1
CAWSGQGGQETQYF
TGTGCCTGGAGCGGACAGGGGGGGCAAGAGACCCAGTACTTC
>TRBJ2-7|TRBV19|NA|NA
CASSSPRVGFSYEQYF
TGTGCCAGTAGTTCTCCCAGGGTGGGGTTTTCCTACGAGCAGTACTTC
>TRBJ1-1|TRBV18|few|TRBD1
CASSSTGDTEAFF
TGTGCCAGCTCTTCGACAGGGGACACTGAAGCTTTCTTT
>TRBJ2-5|TRBV25-1|NA|NA
CASSPPTGALYQETQYF
TGTGCCAGCAGTCCTCCAACGGGGGCCCTGTACCAAGAGACCCAGTACTTC
>TRBJ2-7|TRBV10-3|NA|TRBD1
CAMTDTPGTGKYEQYF
TGTGCCATGACCGACACACCCGGGACAGGTAAATACGAGCAGTACTTC
>TRBJ2-7|TRBV5-6|NA|NA
CASSLVQRSTYEQYF
TGTGCCAGCAGCTTGGTTCAGAGGAGTACCTACGAGCAGTACTTC
>TRBJ2-7|TRBV21-1|NA|NA
CASSPGRPNEQYF
TGTGCCAGCAGCCCCGGGAGACCGAACGAGCAGTACTTC